Presented here are 27 T cell receptor beta chains from one specimen sequenced in a study of regulatory T cells in long-lasting Graves disease. Time point described: persistent/refractory GD, antithyroid drugs over 5 years with positive TRAb. PBMC-derived RNA was used for the TCR library. The TCR beta library used iRepertoire HTBI primers with Arm-PCR amplification of CDR3. TCRdb re-derived calls from the multiplex PCR reads in MiXCR, one entry per CDR3 protein. The sample includes around 400,000 distinct CDR3 sequences, around 23% of them seen just once. The sample consisted of peripheral blood mononuclear cells (PBMCs), taken when the disease was refractory, from a patient treated with antithyroid drugs. The receptor set was obtained from a female donor with Graves disease.

This sequence joins TRBV6-2 or TRBV6-3 and TRBJ1-6; D not resolved. This CDR3 is built from 15 residues. Germline V gene data show CDR1 as MNHEY and CDR2 as SVGEGT. V dropped 2 bases and J dropped 4 bases, with 9 bases sitting between them. CDR3 nucleotides: TGTGCCAGCAGTTACCGGGTCCTTTATAATTCACCCCTCCACTTT. It codes for CASSYRVLYNSPLHF.

This clonotype has more than one count but fewer than ten. Here the CDR3 DNA reads TGCAGTGCTAGAAGTGGACAGGGGAAGGTCGTCGAGCAGTACTTC. Encoded protein: CSARSGQGKVVEQYF. The chain recombines TRBV20-1 with TRBJ2-7; TRBD1 agrees at 9 bases. The CDR3 sequence is 15 residues long. V lost 2 bases and J lost 6; bases outside the gene matches: 11. In germline, CDR1 is DFQATT, CDR2 SNEGSKA (reference sequence).

The chain employs TRBV9 and TRBJ1-2, with TRBD1 matching 11 bases. The length of the CDR3 is 15 residues. V lost 3 bases to trimming and J lost 4 bases; unmatched junction nucleotides: 5. The germline gives CDR1 SGDLS, CDR2 YYNGEE. CDR3 region: CASSGGQGARYGYTF. The CDR3 region has the DNA TGTGCCAGCAGCGGCGGACAGGGGGCCCGCTATGGCTACACCTTC.

The chain recombines TRBV30 with TRBJ2-1; TRBD1 might be the D (5 bases). The CDR3 runs 15 residues. The V gene lost 0 bases and the J gene lost 1 base, with 10 bases spanning the gap. The germline V gene encodes CDR1 GTSNPN and CDR2 SVGIG (reference sequence). This CDR3 is CAWSVFTGSYNEQFF. In DNA, the CDR3 is TGTGCCTGGAGTGTATTTACAGGATCCTACAATGAGCAGTTCTTC.

The chain joins TRBV6-2 or TRBV6-3 to TRBJ2-3; TRBD1 matches 9 bases. The J segment lost 3 bases and the V segment lost 8 bases, leaving 6 bases of the junction unmatched. Looked up from germline, CDR1 is MNHEY and CDR2 is SVGEGT. CDR3 length equals 14 residues. The CDR3 sequence: CASPGQGQTDTQYF. CDR3 DNA: TGTGCCAGCCCTGGACAGGGGCAGACAGATACGCAGTATTTT.

This rearrangement joins TRBV11-2 to TRBJ1-4; no clear D gene. Germline V gene data show CDR1 as SGHAT and CDR2 as FQNNGV. Trimming took 1 base from V and 4 from J, leaving 13 bases between them. This CDR3 is 16 amino acids long. CDR3: CASSLGVGGYNEKLFF. The CDR3 DNA sequence: TGTGCCAGCAGCTTAGGGGTTGGTGGGTATAATGAAAAACTGTTTTTT. The whole variable domain, filled in from reference TRBV11-2 and TRBJ1-4, reads EAGVAQSPRYKIIEKRQSVAFWCNPISGHATLYWYQQILGQGPKLLIQFQNNGVVDDSQLPKDRFSAERLKGVDSTLKIQPAKLEDSAVYLCASSLGVGGYNEKLFFGSGTQLSVL.

This clonotype was seen more than once but under ten times. V gene TRBV5-1 combines with J gene TRBJ2-7; 16 nucleotides agree with TRBD2. CDR3 length: 17 residues. Trimming at V came to 4 bases and at J to 5 bases, leaving 9 bases not matched to a gene. CDR1 is SGHRS and CDR2 is YFSETQ in the germline V gene. The CDR3 DNA is TGCGCCAGCAGCCCTCCGGGACTAGCGGGAGGGCCCCACGAGCAGTACTTC. Amino acids: CASSPPGLAGGPHEQYF. Looking up the rest from reference TRBV5-1 and TRBJ2-7 gives the full variable domain: KAGVTQTPRYLIKTRGQQVTLSCSPISGHRSVSWYQQTPGQGLQFLFEYFSETQRNKGNFPGRFSGRQFSNSRSEMNVSTLELGDSALYLCASSPPGLAGGPHEQYFGPGTRLTVT.

The chain couples TRBV29-1 to TRBJ2-7, with 8 positions matching TRBD1. Germline-derived CDR1 and CDR2 are SQVTM and ANQGSEA. J lost 3 bases, V lost 8 bases, and 15 bases had no gene match. The CDR3 runs 15 residues. The CDR3 sequence: CSTYGPGQVDYEQYF. CDR3 nucleotides: TGCAGCACCTACGGCCCGGGACAGGTCGACTACGAGCAGTACTTC.

This clonotype was found many times. The chain links TRBV20-1 to TRBJ1-2; the match to TRBD1 covers 10 bases. The CDR3 has 13 residues. Germline trimming cut 6 bases from V and 6 bases from J; bases unmatched to any gene: 7. Germline V CDR1 and CDR2: DFQATT, SNEGSKA (reference sequence). As DNA, the CDR3 is TGCAGTGCGAGAAGACAGGGGGCCGATGGCTACACCTTC. Encoded protein: CSARRQGADGYTF.

This clonotype showed up many times. The chain has TRBV28 and TRBJ2-7, with 10 bases matching TRBD1. In germline, CDR1 is MDHEN, CDR2 SYDVKM. This CDR3 comprises 13 residues. V trimming: 6 bases; J trimming: 5 bases; junction bases outside the gene matches: 4. CDR3 loop: CASRPGTGDEQYF. CDR3 sequence (DNA): TGTGCCAGCAGACCCGGGACAGGGGACGAGCAGTACTTC.

To note about this clonotype: An end of the junction does not agree with germline; a read error may underlie this. This chain uses TRBV29-1 with TRBJ2-7; D might be TRBD1 or TRBD2, each matching 5 bases. The CDR3 has 13 residues. Germline assignment: CDR1 SQVTM and CDR2 ANQGSEA. The DNA of the CDR3 is TGCAGCGTTGAAGATCGGGGTTTCAGGGAGCAGTGCTTC. It translates to CSVEDRGFREQCF.

This clonotype was detected many times. The chain combines TRBV28 with TRBJ2-7, with 7 bases that match TRBD1. Germline V lookup: CDR1 MDHEN, CDR2 SYDVKM. This CDR3 is 13 amino acids long. Trimming took 3 bases from V and 6 from J; bases not matched to a gene: 5. The CDR3 here is CASSFGTEGEQYF. The CDR3 nucleotides read TGTGCCAGCAGTTTCGGGACAGAGGGCGAGCAGTACTTC.

In its sample, this clonotype was seen many times. The chain links TRBV6-5 to TRBJ2-2; D is unclear. V lost 2 bases to trimming and J lost 1 base, with 5 bases between them. CDR1 is MNHEY, CDR2 SVGAGI, per germline. This CDR3 is built from 14 residues. This CDR3 reads CASSYTENTGELFF. CDR3 sequence (DNA): TGTGCCAGCAGTTACACGGAGAACACCGGGGAGCTGTTTTTT.

This clonotype was recorded many times. The V gene is TRBV20-1, the J gene TRBJ2-7, with 8 bases that match TRBD1. Germline CDR1 is DFQATT and CDR2 is SNEGSKA (reference sequence). The CDR3 is 15 residues long. The J segment lost 2 bases and the V segment lost 0 bases, leaving 6 bases of the junction unmatched. The CDR3 reads CSARDPDREPYEQYF. The CDR3 coding sequence is TGCAGTGCTAGAGACCCGGACAGGGAGCCCTACGAGCAGTACTTC.

This rearrangement joins TRBV20-1 to TRBJ2-7; 9 bases are a match to TRBD1. The V and J ends lost 6 bases and 5 bases, in that order; junction bases with no gene match: 8. Germline values: CDR1 DFQATT, CDR2 SNEGSKA (reference sequence). The CDR3 is 13 residues long. CDR3: CSADRDREHEQYF. DNA of the CDR3: TGCAGTGCCGACCGGGACAGGGAACACGAGCAGTACTTC.

This clonotype turned up a few times. The gene calls are TRBV25-1 and TRBJ2-2; 11 bases match TRBD1. This CDR3 is 16 amino acids long. Germline loops: CDR1 MGHDK, CDR2 SYGVNS. V dropped 4 bases and J dropped 3; count of bases not matched to a gene: 4. CDR3 loop: CASSGGTGGYTGELFF. In DNA, the CDR3 is TGTGCCAGCAGTGGAGGGACAGGGGGTTACACCGGGGAGCTGTTTTTT.

This chain links TRBV27 with TRBJ2-7, with TRBD2 matching 9 bases. Per germline, CDR1 MNHEY and CDR2 SMNVEV (reference sequence). V lost 0 bases and J lost 2; bases outside the gene matches: 5. The CDR3 spans 16 residues. The CDR3 is CASSLSYQRGAYEQYF. CDR3 sequence (DNA): TGTGCCAGCAGTTTATCTTATCAGCGGGGGGCCTACGAGCAGTACTTC.

This clonotype has more than one count but fewer than ten. This chain links TRBV20-1 with TRBJ2-2; a weak D match, TRBD1 (6 bases). Germline CDR1 and CDR2: DFQATT and SNEGSKA (reference sequence). Deletions cut 3 bases from V and 1 base from J, with 12 bases between. The CDR3 is 15 residues long. The chain's CDR3 is CSASSGTMNTGELFF. The CDR3 nucleotides are TGCAGTGCTAGCTCCGGGACAATGAACACCGGGGAGCTGTTTTTT.

The chain uses TRBV15 and TRBJ2-1; a possible D gene is TRBD2 (6 bases). CDR3 length: 16 residues. Trimming removed 1 base from V and 8 bases from J, with 18 bases in between. Germline lookup yields CDR1 LNHNV and CDR2 YYDKDF (reference sequence). This CDR3 is CATSRGRDSRDHEQFF. As DNA, the CDR3 is TGTGCCACCAGCAGAGGACGGGACTCGCGGGACCATGAGCAGTTCTTC.

This clonotype has a single count. The chain recombines TRBV10-3 with TRBJ2-3, with TRBD2 matching over 7 bases. Losses at the gene ends were 0 bases for V and 4 bases for J; bases not matched to a gene: 4. CDR3 length: 15 amino acids. Germline CDR1 is ENHRY and CDR2 is SYGVKD. The CDR3 is CAISESSGIADTQYF. The CDR3 DNA reads TGTGCCATCAGTGAGTCCAGCGGGATCGCAGATACGCAGTATTTT.

This clonotype was counted ten times or more. The chain is built from TRBV2 and TRBJ1-2, with D uncertain. The CDR3 runs 13 residues. CDR1 and CDR2 from the germline V gene are SNHLY and FYNNEI. The V gene lost 8 bases and the J gene lost 5 bases, with 15 bases spanning the gap. CDR3 residues: CASHTGANYGYTF. CDR3 nucleotide sequence: TGTGCCAGCCATACCGGCGCAAATTATGGCTACACCTTC.

The chain employs TRBV19 and TRBJ2-7, with 8 bases identical to TRBD1. The CDR3 is 16 residues long. V was pared by 7 bases and J by 4 bases, with 15 bases of the junction left unmatched. Per germline, CDR1 LNHDA and CDR2 SQIVND (reference sequence). Here the CDR3 reads CASTPVAGQGGYEQYF. In DNA, the CDR3 is TGTGCCAGTACTCCCGTCGCTGGACAGGGAGGTTACGAGCAGTACTTC.

This clonotype occurred a few times. This sequence joins TRBV19 and TRBJ1-5; D gene unclear. The germline V and J ends were trimmed by 1 base and 1 base, with 8 bases remaining between them. CDR3 size: 15 residues. CDR1 is LNHDA and CDR2 is SQIVND in the germline V gene (reference sequence). Here the CDR3 DNA reads TGTGCCAGTAGTATAGTAGGGCAAAGCAATCAGCCCCAGCATTTT. Translating gives CASSIVGQSNQPQHF.

This clonotype was observed a few times. The V and J genes are TRBV5-6 and TRBJ1-1; D gene unclear. Looked up from germline, CDR1 is SGHDT and CDR2 is YYEEEE. V gave up 0 bases and J gave up 8 bases, with 14 bases separating them. The CDR3 extends over 14 amino acids. CDR3 loop: CASSLGQEKNEAFF. Here the CDR3 DNA reads TGTGCCAGCAGCTTGGGTCAGGAAAAAAACGAAGCTTTCTTT.

This clonotype has a handful of counts. The gene calls are TRBV14 and TRBJ1-1; possibly TRBD1 for D (6 bases). Germline CDR1 SGHDN, CDR2 FVKESK. Trimming left V 1 base short and J 11 bases short, with 11 bases between. This CDR3 is built from 12 residues. The CDR3 region has the DNA TGTGCCAGCAGCCAAGGGAGAAGGGGGGCTTTCTTT. Translation: CASSQGRRGAFF.

The chain couples TRBV7-2 to TRBJ2-1, with 12 bases matching TRBD2. The ends lost 1 base at V and 7 bases at J; junction bases unmatched: 8. Germline V gene sequence: CDR1 SGHTA, CDR2 FQGNSA. The CDR3 has 17 residues. CDR3 in DNA: TGTGCCAGCAGCTTAGAAGTCAGGACTAGCGGGATTAATGAGCAGTTCTTC. Its translation: CASSLEVRTSGINEQFF.

This clonotype was detected ten times or more. J is TRBJ2-5 and V is TRBV20-1, with D maybe TRBD1 (5 bases). The CDR3 consists of 11 residues. Germline V gene data show CDR1 as DFQATT and CDR2 as SNEGSKA (reference sequence). CDR3 residues: CSYRQQETQYF. The CDR3, as DNA: TGCAGCTATCGACAGCAAGAGACCCAGTACTTC.